This passage covers 23 T cell receptor beta chains from one sample sequenced in a study of blood T cell repertoires in COVID-19. Profiled with immunoSEQ multiplex PCR; TCRdb holds only in-frame clones, not every one. This sample carries approximately 290,000 clones, approximately 85% of them seen once, and the ten largest clones take roughly 4%. Sequencing used PBMCs or T cells enriched from blood (not recorded which). All receptors come from a woman between 25 and 40 years old who had recovered from COVID-19.

This chain uses TRBV5-6 with TRBJ1-5; D remains unclear. The CDR3 totals 15 residues. With 0 bases removed from V and 3 bases from J, the gap between germline ends came to 10 bases. Looked up from germline, CDR1 is SGHDT and CDR2 is YYEEEE. In nucleotides, the CDR3 is TGTGCCAGCAGCTTGGGGAGCGGTTACAATCAGCCCCAGCATTTT. Translated: CASSLGSGYNQPQHF.

The gene calls are TRBV5-1 and TRBJ1-2; the D gene is possibly TRBD1 (6 bases). Germline-derived CDR1 and CDR2 are SGHRS and YFSETQ. The CDR3 is made up of 13 amino acids. Trimming removed 1 base from V and 3 bases from J, with 7 bases in between. CDR3 DNA sequence: TGCGCCAGCAGCTTGAACAGGGACTATGGCTACACCTTC. This sequence encodes CASSLNRDYGYTF.

This chain joins TRBV19 and TRBJ1-2; 8 bases match TRBD1. This CDR3 has 19 residues. CDR1 LNHDA and CDR2 SQIVND come from the germline V gene (reference sequence). Trimming cost V 3 bases and J 2 bases; bases outside gene matches: 17. Written as DNA, the CDR3 is TGTGCCAGTAGTATCCGTGTTCTTTCAGGACAGGGTGAAAACTATGGCTACACCTTC. Residues: CASSIRVLSGQGENYGYTF.

The chain recombines TRBV6-5 with TRBJ2-2, with 8 positions matching TRBD1. The CDR3 is 15 amino acids. In germline, CDR1 is MNHEY, CDR2 SVGAGI. The V segment lost 6 bases and the J segment 6 bases; nucleotides outside the gene matches: 9. The chain's CDR3 is CASRAAGGGAGELFF. CDR3 in DNA: TGTGCCAGCAGGGCGGCAGGGGGCGGGGCCGGGGAGCTGTTTTTT.

This rearrangement joins TRBV5-1 to TRBJ2-1; D unclear. The CDR3 extends over 23 amino acids. CDR1 is SGHRS and CDR2 is YFSETQ in the germline V gene. V was cut by 0 bases and J by 2 bases, with 33 bases left in between. As DNA, the CDR3 is TGCGCCAGCAGCTTGGCCGGCTATTCCTCAGGAAGCCACCGTACCTCAACCTACAATGAGCAGTTCTTC. This codes for CASSLAGYSSGSHRTSTYNEQFF.

J is TRBJ2-7 and V is TRBV6-5; perhaps TRBD2 as D (6 bases). Germline loops: CDR1 MNHEY, CDR2 SVGAGI. V dropped 0 bases and J dropped 3 bases, with 12 bases sitting between them. The CDR3 contains 15 residues. The CDR3 bases are TGTGCCAGCAGTTACTCGTATCAGGGACTCTACGAGCAGTACTTC. Translating gives CASSYSYQGLYEQYF.

The J gene is TRBJ2-7, the V gene TRBV29-1; no definite D call. Germline V gene lookup returns CDR1 SQVTM and CDR2 ANQGSEA. The germline V and J ends were trimmed by 4 bases and 5 bases, with 18 bases remaining between them. The CDR3 consists of 14 residues. The CDR3 bases are TGCAGCGTTGGTAAGCAGGCTAAGACGGACGAGCAGTACTTC. Residues: CSVGKQAKTDEQYF.

This chain joins TRBV4-2 and TRBJ2-1, with no clear D. The V end lost 0 bases, the J end lost 7 bases, and 7 bases lay between the germline ends. Germline V gene lookup returns CDR1 LGHNA and CDR2 YNFKEQ. This CDR3 has 13 amino acids. The CDR3 region is CASSQDPRNEQFF. The CDR3, as DNA: TGTGCCAGCAGCCAAGATCCTCGGAATGAGCAGTTCTTC.

The V gene is TRBV3-1 (or the pseudogene TRBV3-2), the J gene TRBJ2-3; perhaps TRBD1 as D (5 bases). The germline CDR1 and CDR2 sequences are LGHDT and YNNKEL (reference sequence). CDR3 length: 14 residues. The V gene lost 4 bases and the J gene lost 2 bases, with 10 bases spanning the gap. The CDR3 bases are TGTGCCAGCAGCCTCCGTGGGGCCACAGATACGCAGTATTTT. Translating it yields CASSLRGATDTQYF.

This clone was recorded a few times. The gene calls are TRBV19 and TRBJ1-3; unclear D gene. The CDR3 has 13 amino acids. The germline CDR1 and CDR2 sequences are LNHDA and SQIVND (reference sequence). V lost 4 bases to trimming and J lost 0 bases, with 4 bases between them. The CDR3 loop reads CASSTYSGNTIYF. CDR3 coding DNA: TGTGCCAGTAGTACCTACTCTGGAAACACCATATATTTT.

The DNA of the CDR3 is TGTGCCAGCAGCCAACAGGGGGTGACTGAAGCTTTCTTT. It translates to CASSQQGVTEAFF. The chain employs TRBV6-5 and TRBJ1-1; TRBD1 aligns across 8 bases. The trim removed 6 bases at V and 5 bases at J, leaving 5 bases unmatched. There are 13 residues in the CDR3. Germline V gives CDR1 MNHEY, CDR2 SVGAGI.

The chain couples TRBV5-1 to TRBJ2-5, with 10 bases that match TRBD2. This CDR3 comprises 15 residues. Per germline, CDR1 SGHRS and CDR2 YFSETQ. V was clipped by 4 bases and J by 4 bases; unmatched bases: 7. The CDR3 DNA is TGCGCCAGCAGCCGAGCCACTAGCGGGGTAGAGACCCAGTACTTC. It yields the protein CASSRATSGVETQYF.

This clone was seen ten or more times. The genes are TRBV6-4 and TRBJ2-3, with 11 bases that match TRBD1. Germline trimming cut 2 bases from V and 4 bases from J; bases unmatched to any gene: 2. This CDR3 contains 15 residues. The germline gives CDR1 MRHNA, CDR2 SNTAGT. CDR3 DNA: TGTGCCAGCAGTGACCGGACAGGGGGCGCAGATACGCAGTATTTT. It specifies CASSDRTGGADTQYF.

The V call is TRBV7-8, the J call TRBJ1-1; 9 bases are shared with TRBD1. Germline loops: CDR1 SGHVS, CDR2 FQNEAQ. The V segment lost 4 bases and the J segment 4 bases; nucleotides outside the gene matches: 13. The CDR3 length is 17 residues. The CDR3 nucleotides are TGTGCCAGCAGCTCAGGACAGGGGCTGGGTAGTCGCACTGAAGCTTTCTTT. Encoded protein: CASSSGQGLGSRTEAFF.

The CDR3 sequence: CASSESRGKSETQYF. DNA for the CDR3: TGTGCCAGCAGTGAAAGTCGCGGGAAATCGGAGACCCAGTACTTC. V usage is TRBV2 and J usage is TRBJ2-5, with D possibly matching TRBD2 (6 bases). V was shortened by 2 bases and J by 5 bases, with 15 bases between the two germline ends. This CDR3 contains 15 residues. The V gene's germline CDR1 is SNHLY and CDR2 FYNNEI.

The chain joins TRBV27 to TRBJ2-7, with D possibly being TRBD1 (6 bases). The CDR3 is 14 residues long. Germline-derived CDR1 and CDR2 are MNHEY and SMNVEV (reference sequence). The germline V and J ends were trimmed by 8 bases and 5 bases, with 19 bases remaining between them. Here the CDR3 reads CASSMLQGIHEQYF. In nucleotides, the CDR3 is TGTGCCAGCTCCATGCTTCAGGGGATCCACGAGCAGTACTTC.

This chain connects TRBV7-9 to TRBJ1-1; perhaps TRBD1 as D (6 bases). The V gene lost 2 bases and the J gene lost 8 bases, with 12 bases spanning the gap. The germline CDR1 and CDR2 sequences are SEHNR and FQNEAQ (reference sequence). The CDR3 totals 13 residues. The CDR3 is CASSLLQGVEAFF. CDR3 DNA: TGTGCCAGCAGCTTACTACAGGGAGTAGAAGCTTTCTTT. Variable domain in full (rest from reference TRBV7-9 and TRBJ1-1): DTGVSQNPRHKITKRGQNVTFRCDPISEHNRLYWYRQTLGQGPEFLTYFQNEAQLEKSRLLSDRFSAERPKGSFSTLEIQRTEQGDSAMYLCASSLLQGVEAFFGQGTRLTVV.

This chain joins TRBV4-1 and TRBJ2-1, with 7 nucleotides matching TRBD2. After removal of 1 base from V and 7 bases from J, the junction contained 19 bases not matched to a gene. The CDR3 covers 19 residues. The germline CDR1 and CDR2 sequences are MGHRA and YSYEKL. The CDR3 region has the DNA TGCGCCAGCAGCCAAGGAAGGGGCTGGGGTGGCGGGAGAGGGAATGAGCAGTTCTTC. Encoded protein: CASSQGRGWGGGRGNEQFF.

This chain joins TRBV27 and TRBJ1-1, with 7 bases matching TRBD1. V shed 5 bases, J shed 8 bases, and the junction held 8 bases outside the gene matches. The CDR3 length is 13 residues. CDR1 is MNHEY and CDR2 is SMNVEV in the germline V gene (reference sequence). CDR3 DNA sequence: TGTGCCAGCAGTAAACAGACAGGGATGGAAGCTTTCTTT. This sequence encodes CASSKQTGMEAFF.

The chain recombines TRBV6-1 with TRBJ1-6, with TRBD1 matching over 11 bases. J gave up 7 bases and V 4 bases, and 6 bases lay outside the gene matches. Germline CDR1 is MNHNS and CDR2 is SASEGT. The CDR3 runs to 16 residues. The CDR3 reads CASSGRGTGGNSPLHF. The CDR3 DNA sequence: TGTGCCAGCAGTGGGCGGGGGACAGGGGGGAATTCACCCCTCCACTTT.

The rearrangement links TRBV27 to TRBJ2-3; D is undetermined. V shed 7 bases and J shed 2 bases, with 13 bases lying between them. Germline values: CDR1 MNHEY, CDR2 SMNVEV (reference sequence). This CDR3 spans 14 amino acids. CDR3 sequence: CASNPGDTTDTQYF. In nucleotides, the CDR3 is TGTGCCAGCAACCCCGGAGATACCACAGATACGCAGTATTTT.

This clone was detected once. This chain joins TRBV6-2 or TRBV6-3 and TRBJ2-7; D is perhaps TRBD2 (5 bases). Trimming shortened V by 1 base and J by 7 bases, and 17 bases separated the two germline ends. This CDR3 has 15 residues. Per the germline V gene, CDR1 is MNHEY and CDR2 is SVGEGT. The CDR3 DNA sequence: TGTGCCAGCAGTTACTTTTTAGTTTCGGGGATAGAGCAGTACTTC. Encoded protein: CASSYFLVSGIEQYF.

The count of this clone is one. The V and J genes are TRBV24-1 and TRBJ2-2; D is possibly TRBD2 (5 bases). Germline CDR1 reads KGHDR; CDR2 reads SFDVKD. The CDR3 is 14 residues long. Trimming took 1 base from V and 4 from J, leaving 6 bases between them. CDR3 residues: CATSDFRGTGELFF. The CDR3 bases are TGTGCCACCAGTGATTTCCGGGGCACCGGGGAGCTGTTTTTT.